This TCR beta chain comes out of a study of T cell repertoires in cytomegalovirus infection. The overall study: HLA-C-restricted CMV epitopes, recently identified, and well-studied HLA-B-restricted ones were used by the study.

V gave up 5 bases and J gave up 2 bases; unmatched junction bases: 5. CDR1 SGHTA and CDR2 FQGNSA come from the germline V gene. CDR3 length equals 16 residues. Note on this clonotype: Its antigen is currently unknown.

Whole-study results and caveats: Clonotype analysis showed dominance of the ex vivo response by HLA-C-restricted CMV-specific TCR beta clonotypes.

MiXCR, run by TCRdb on the reads, gives a single entry per CDR3 protein. The table lists some 590,000 distinct CDR3 sequences, just under 40% of them singletons. The chain combines TRBV7-2 with TRBJ2-5, with 13 bases identical to TRBD2. The receptor comes from a human donor in good health (CMV status not recorded). Some clones in this sample may be carry-over from other donors' samples. Material: cultured PBMCs, obtained from culture after CMV antigen stimulation. This CDR3 is CASSNRLAGGQETQYF. CDR3 coding DNA: TGTGCCAGCAGCAACAGACTAGCGGGGGGACAAGAGACCCAGTACTTC. The full variable domain, completed using reference TRBV7-2 and TRBJ2-5, is GAGVSQSPSNKVTEKGKDVELRCDPISGHTALYWYRQSLGQGLEFLIYFQGNSAPDKSGLPSDRFSAERTGGSVSTLTIQRTQQEDSAVYLCASSNRLAGGQETQYFGPGTRLLVL.